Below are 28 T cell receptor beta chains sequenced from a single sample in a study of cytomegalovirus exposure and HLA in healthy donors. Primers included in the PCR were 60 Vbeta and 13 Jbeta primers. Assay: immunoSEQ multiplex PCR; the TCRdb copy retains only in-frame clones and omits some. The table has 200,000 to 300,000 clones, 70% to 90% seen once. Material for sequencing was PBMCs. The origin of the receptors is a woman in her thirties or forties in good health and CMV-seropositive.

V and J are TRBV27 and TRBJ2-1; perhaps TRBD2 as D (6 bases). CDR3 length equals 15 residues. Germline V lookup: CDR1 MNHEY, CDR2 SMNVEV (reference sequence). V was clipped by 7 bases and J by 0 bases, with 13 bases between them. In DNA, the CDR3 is TGTGCCAGCACCTGGGGAGGAAGCTCCTACAATGAGCAGTTCTTC. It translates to CASTWGGSSYNEQFF.

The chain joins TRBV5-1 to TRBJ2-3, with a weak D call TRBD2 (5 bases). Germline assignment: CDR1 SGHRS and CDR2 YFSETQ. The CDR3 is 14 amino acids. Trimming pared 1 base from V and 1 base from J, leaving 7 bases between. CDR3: CASSLISGTDTQYF. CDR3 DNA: TGCGCCAGCAGCTTGATTAGCGGCACAGATACGCAGTATTTT.

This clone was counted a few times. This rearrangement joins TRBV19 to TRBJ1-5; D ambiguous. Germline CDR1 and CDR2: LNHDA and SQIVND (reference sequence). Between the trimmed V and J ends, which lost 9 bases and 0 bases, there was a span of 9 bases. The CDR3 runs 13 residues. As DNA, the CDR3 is TGTGCCAGCGCAGTGATTAGCAATCAGCCCCAGCATTTT. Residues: CASAVISNQPQHF. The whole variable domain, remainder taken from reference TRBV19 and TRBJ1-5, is DGGITQSPKYLFRKEGQNVTLSCEQNLNHDAMYWYRQDPGQGLRLIYYSQIVNDFQKGDIAEGYSVSREKKESFPLTVTSAQKNPTAFYLCASAVISNQPQHFGDGTRLSIL.

The CDR3 spells CAWSVRDRGGYTF. Here the CDR3 DNA reads TGTGCCTGGAGTGTCCGGGACAGGGGTGGCTACACCTTC. This rearrangement joins TRBV30 to TRBJ1-2; 10 nucleotides line up with TRBD1. This CDR3 region has 13 residues. From germline, CDR1 is GTSNPN and CDR2 SVGIG (reference sequence). The V gene end was trimmed by 0 bases and the J gene end by 7 bases; junction bases not matched to a gene: 2.

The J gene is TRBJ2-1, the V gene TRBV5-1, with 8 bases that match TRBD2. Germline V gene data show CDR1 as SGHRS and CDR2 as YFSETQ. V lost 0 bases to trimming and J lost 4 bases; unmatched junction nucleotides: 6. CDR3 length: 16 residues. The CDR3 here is CASSLEPSGSYNEQFF. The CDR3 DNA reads TGCGCCAGCAGCTTGGAGCCTAGCGGGTCTTACAATGAGCAGTTCTTC.

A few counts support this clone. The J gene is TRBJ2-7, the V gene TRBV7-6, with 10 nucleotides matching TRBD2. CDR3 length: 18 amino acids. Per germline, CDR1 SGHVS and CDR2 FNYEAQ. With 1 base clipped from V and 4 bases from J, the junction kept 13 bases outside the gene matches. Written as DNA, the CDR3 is TGTGCCAGCAGCTTAGGATCGGCTAGCGGGAGATATGGATACGAGCAGTACTTC. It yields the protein CASSLGSASGRYGYEQYF.

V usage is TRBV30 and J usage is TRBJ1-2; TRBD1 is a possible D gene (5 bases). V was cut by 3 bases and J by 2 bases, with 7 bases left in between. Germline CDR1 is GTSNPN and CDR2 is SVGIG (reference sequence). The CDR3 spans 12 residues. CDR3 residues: CAWSRVNYGYTF. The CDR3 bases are TGTGCCTGGAGCAGGGTGAACTATGGCTACACCTTC.

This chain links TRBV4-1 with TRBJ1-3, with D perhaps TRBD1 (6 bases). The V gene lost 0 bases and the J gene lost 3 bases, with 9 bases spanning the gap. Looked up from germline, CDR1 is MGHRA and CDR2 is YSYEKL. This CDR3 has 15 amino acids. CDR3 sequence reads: CASSQEGGRGNTIYF. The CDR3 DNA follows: TGCGCCAGCAGCCAAGAAGGGGGTCGTGGAAACACCATATATTTT.

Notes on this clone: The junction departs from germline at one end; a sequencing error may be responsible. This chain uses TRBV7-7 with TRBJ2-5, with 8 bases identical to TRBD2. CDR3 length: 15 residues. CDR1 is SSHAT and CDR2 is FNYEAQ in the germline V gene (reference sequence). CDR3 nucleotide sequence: TGTGCTAGCAGCCCCCGGACTAGCAGCCAAGAGACCCAGTACTTC. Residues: CASSPRTSSQETQYF.

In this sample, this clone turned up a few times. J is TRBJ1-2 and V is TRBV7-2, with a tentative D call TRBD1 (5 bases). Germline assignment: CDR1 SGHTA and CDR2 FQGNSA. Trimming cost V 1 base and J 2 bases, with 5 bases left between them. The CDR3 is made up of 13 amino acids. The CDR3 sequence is CASSLGQNYGYTF. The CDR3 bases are TGTGCCAGCAGCTTAGGACAGAACTATGGCTACACCTTC. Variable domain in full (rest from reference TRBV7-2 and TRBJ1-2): GAGVSQSPSNKVTEKGKDVELRCDPISGHTALYWYRQSLGQGLEFLIYFQGNSAPDKSGLPSDRFSAERTGGSVSTLTIQRTQQEDSAVYLCASSLGQNYGYTFGSGTRLTVV.

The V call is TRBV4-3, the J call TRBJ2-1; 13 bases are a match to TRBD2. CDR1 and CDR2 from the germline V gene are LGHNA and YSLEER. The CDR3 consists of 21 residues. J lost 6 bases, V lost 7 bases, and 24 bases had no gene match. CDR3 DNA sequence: TGCGCCAGCACTACAAATTACTGGCTGAGTCCGGGACTAGCGGGACCCAATGAGCAGTTCTTC. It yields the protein CASTTNYWLSPGLAGPNEQFF.

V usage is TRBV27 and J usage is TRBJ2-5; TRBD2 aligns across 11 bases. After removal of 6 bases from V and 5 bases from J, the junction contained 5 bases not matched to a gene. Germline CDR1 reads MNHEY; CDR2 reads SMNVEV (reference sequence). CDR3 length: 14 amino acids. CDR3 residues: CASRLAGAIETQYF. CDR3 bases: TGTGCCAGCAGACTAGCGGGAGCTATCGAGACCCAGTACTTC.

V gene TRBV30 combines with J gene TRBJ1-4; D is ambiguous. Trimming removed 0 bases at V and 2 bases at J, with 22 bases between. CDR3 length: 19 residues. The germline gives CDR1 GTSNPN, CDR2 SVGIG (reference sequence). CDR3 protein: CAWSVGPVRGVGTNEKLFF. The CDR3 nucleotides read TGTGCCTGGAGTGTTGGCCCCGTGCGGGGAGTGGGTACTAATGAAAAACTGTTTTTT.

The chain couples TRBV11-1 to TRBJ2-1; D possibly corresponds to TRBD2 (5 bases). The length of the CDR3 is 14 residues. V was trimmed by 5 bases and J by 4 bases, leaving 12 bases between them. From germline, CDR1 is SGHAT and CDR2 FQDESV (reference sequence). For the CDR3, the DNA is TGTGCCAGCAGCGTGAGCGGACTTTACAATGAGCAGTTCTTC. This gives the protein CASSVSGLYNEQFF.

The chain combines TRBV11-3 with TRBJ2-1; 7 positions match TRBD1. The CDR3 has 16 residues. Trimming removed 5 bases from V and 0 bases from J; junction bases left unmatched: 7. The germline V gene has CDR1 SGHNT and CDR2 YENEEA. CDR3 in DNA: TGTGCCAGCAGCAGAAGGACAGGAAGCTCCTACAATGAGCAGTTCTTC. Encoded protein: CASSRRTGSSYNEQFF.

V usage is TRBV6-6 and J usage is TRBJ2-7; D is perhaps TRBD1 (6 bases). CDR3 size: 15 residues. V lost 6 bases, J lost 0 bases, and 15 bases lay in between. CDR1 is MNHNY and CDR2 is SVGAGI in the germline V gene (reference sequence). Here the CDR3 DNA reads TGTGCCAGCAGCCCCTACTCGGACAGCTCCTACGAGCAGTACTTC. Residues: CASSPYSDSSYEQYF.

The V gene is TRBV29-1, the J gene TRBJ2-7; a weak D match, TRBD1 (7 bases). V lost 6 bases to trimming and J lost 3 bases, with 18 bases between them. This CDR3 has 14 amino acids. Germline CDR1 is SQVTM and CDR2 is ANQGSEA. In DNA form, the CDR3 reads TGCAGCGTCGGGTGGGGGGACAGCCGCTACGAGCAGTACTTC. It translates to CSVGWGDSRYEQYF.

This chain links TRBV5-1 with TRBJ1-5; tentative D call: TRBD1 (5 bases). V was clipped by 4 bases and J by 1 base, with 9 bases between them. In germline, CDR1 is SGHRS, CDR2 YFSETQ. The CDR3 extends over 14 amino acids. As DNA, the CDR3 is TGCGCCAGCAGCCTAGGACACAGCAATCAGCCCCAGCATTTT. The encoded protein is CASSLGHSNQPQHF.

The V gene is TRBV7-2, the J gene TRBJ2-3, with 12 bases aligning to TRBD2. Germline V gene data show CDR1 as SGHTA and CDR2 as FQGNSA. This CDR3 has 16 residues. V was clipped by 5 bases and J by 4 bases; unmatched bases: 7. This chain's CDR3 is CASSQLAGGSADTQYF. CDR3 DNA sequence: TGTGCCAGCAGCCAACTAGCGGGAGGAAGTGCAGATACGCAGTATTTT.

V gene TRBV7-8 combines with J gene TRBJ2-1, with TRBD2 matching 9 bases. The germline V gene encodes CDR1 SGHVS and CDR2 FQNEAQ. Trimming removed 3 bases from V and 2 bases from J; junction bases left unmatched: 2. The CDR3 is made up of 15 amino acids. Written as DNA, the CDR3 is TGTGCCAGCAGCTTTAGCGGGAGTACCTACAATGAGCAGTTCTTC. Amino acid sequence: CASSFSGSTYNEQFF.

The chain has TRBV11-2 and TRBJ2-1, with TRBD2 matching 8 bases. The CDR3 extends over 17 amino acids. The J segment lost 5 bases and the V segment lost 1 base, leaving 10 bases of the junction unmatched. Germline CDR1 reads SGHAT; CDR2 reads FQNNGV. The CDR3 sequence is CASSLGIGLARNNEQFF. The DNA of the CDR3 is TGTGCCAGCAGCTTAGGGATCGGACTAGCTCGTAACAATGAGCAGTTCTTC.

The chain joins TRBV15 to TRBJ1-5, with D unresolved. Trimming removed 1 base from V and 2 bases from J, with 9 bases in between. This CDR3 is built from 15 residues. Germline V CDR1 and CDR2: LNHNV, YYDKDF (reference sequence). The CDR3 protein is CATSRVRGGNQPQHF. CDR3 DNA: TGTGCCACCAGCAGAGTTCGGGGAGGCAATCAGCCCCAGCATTTT.

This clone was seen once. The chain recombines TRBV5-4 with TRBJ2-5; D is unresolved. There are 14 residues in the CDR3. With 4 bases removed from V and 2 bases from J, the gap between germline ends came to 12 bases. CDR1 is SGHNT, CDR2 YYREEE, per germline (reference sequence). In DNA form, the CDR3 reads TGTGCCAGCAGCGACGGGTGGTCTCAAGAGACCCAGTACTTC. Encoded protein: CASSDGWSQETQYF.

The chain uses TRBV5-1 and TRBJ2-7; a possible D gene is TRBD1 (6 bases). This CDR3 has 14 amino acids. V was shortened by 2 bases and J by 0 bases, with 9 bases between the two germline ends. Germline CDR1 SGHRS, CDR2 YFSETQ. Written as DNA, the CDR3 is TGCGCCAGCAGCTTCGGGACACGCTCCTACGAGCAGTACTTC. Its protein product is CASSFGTRSYEQYF.

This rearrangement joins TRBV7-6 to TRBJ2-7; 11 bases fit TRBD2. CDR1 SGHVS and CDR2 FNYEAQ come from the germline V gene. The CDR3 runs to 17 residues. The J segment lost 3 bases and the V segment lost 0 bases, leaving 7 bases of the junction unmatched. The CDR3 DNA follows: TGTGCCAGCAGCTTAGCCCTGACTAGCGGGATTCACTACGAGCAGTACTTC. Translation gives CASSLALTSGIHYEQYF. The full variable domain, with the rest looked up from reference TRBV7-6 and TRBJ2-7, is GAGVSQSPRYKVTKRGQDVALRCDPISGHVSLYWYRQALGQGPEFLTYFNYEAQQDKSGLPNDRFSAERPEGSISTLTIQRTEQRDSAMYRCASSLALTSGIHYEQYFGPGTRLTVT.

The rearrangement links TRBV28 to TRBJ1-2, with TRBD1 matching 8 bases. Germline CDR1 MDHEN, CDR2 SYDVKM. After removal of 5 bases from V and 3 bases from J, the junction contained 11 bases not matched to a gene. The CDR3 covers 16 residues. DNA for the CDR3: TGTGCCAGCAGTCCCCCTACGGACAGGGCTTACTATGGCTACACCTTC. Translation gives CASSPPTDRAYYGYTF.

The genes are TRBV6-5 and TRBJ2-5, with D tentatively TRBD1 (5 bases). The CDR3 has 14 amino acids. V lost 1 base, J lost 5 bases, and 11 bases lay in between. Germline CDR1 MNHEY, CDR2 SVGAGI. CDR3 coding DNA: TGTGCCAGCAGTTACTTAGGGGCGAGTGAGACCCAGTACTTC. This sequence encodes CASSYLGASETQYF.

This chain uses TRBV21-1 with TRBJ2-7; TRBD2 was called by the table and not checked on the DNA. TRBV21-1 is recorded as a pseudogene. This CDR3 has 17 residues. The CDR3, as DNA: TGTGCCAGCAGCAAAGATTGGGTAAGGGGGACTACCTACGAGCAGTACTTC. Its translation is CASSKDWVRGTTYEQYF.